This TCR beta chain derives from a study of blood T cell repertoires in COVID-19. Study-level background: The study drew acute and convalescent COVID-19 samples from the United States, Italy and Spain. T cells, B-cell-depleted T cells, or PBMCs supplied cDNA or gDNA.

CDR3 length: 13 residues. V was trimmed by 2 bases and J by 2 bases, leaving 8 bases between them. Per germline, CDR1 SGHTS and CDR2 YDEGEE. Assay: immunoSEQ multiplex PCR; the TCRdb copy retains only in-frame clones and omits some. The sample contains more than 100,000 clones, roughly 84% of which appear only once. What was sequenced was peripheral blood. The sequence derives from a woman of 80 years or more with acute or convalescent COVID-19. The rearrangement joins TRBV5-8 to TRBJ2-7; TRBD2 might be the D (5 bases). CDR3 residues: CASSFRRAYEQYF. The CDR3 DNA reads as TGTGCCAGCAGCTTTCGGCGGGCCTACGAGCAGTACTTC.